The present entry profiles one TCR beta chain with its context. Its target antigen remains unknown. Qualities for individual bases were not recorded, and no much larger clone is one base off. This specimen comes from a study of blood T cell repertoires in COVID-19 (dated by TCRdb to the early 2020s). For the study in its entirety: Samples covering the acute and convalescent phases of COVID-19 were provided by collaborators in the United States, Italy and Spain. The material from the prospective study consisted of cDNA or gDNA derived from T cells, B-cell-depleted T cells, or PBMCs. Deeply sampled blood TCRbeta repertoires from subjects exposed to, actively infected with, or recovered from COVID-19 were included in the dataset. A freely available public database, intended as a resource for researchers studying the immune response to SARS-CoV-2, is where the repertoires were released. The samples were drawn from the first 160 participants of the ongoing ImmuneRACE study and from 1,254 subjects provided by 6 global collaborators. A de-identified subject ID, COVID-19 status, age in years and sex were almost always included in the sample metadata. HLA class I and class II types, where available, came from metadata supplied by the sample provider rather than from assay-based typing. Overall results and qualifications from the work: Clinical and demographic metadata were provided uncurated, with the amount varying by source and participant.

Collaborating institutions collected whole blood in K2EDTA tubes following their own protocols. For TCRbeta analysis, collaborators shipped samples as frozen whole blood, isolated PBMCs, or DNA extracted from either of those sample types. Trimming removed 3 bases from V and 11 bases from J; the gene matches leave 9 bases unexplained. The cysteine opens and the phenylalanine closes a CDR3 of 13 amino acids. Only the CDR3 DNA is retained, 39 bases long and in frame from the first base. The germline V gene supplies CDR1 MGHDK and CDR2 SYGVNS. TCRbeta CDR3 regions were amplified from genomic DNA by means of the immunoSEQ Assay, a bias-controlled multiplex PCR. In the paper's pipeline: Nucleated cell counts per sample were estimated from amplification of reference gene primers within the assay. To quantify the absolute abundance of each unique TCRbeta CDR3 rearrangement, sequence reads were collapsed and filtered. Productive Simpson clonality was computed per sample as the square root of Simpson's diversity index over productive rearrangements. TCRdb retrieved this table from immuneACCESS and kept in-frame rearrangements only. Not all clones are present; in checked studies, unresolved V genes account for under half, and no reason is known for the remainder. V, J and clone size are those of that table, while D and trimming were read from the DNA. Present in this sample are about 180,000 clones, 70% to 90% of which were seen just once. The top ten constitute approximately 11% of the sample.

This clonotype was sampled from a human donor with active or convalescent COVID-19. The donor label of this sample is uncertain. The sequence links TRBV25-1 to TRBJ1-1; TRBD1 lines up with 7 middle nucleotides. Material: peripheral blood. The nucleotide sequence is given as TGTGCCAGCAGTGAGATAAAGACAGGGATCGCTTTCTTT. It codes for CASSEIKTGIAFF.